In its sample, the clone carrying this TCR beta chain was seen a few times. The antigen is not known. This sample is drawn from a study of OX40 agonist ivuxolimab in advanced cancers. Clones were read by immunoSEQ multiplex PCR, and TCRdb kept only the in-frame ones, dropping some. The data hold about 77,000 clones, with around 90% observed a single time. Study outcomes and limitations: Determination of antigen specificity was not performed for the expanded peripheral T cells. Average numbers of expanded clones were greater in CD8+ T cells than in CD4+.

The V and J ends lost 5 bases and 0 bases respectively, with 10 bases between them. From germline, CDR1 is SNHLY and CDR2 FYNNEI. The CDR3 totals 14 residues. Material: CD4+ or CD8+ T cells sorted from blood, obtained in a trial of the OX40 agonist ivuxolimab. The origin of this receptor is an adult with an advanced solid tumor such as melanoma, head and neck, liver or kidney cancer. The chain carries TRBV2 and TRBJ1-1; D is uncertain. Written as DNA, the CDR3 is TGTGCCAGCAGTTTGGCGGTCCTGAACACTGAAGCTTTCTTT. Its translation: CASSLAVLNTEAFF.